The rows below give T cell receptor beta chains drawn from one sample of a study of technical replicates of blood from a few donors. The repertoire was sequenced with immunoSEQ multiplex PCR; TCRdb's copy has only in-frame clones and lacks some. The repertoire holds roughly 15,000 clones, over 70% seen once, with approximately 11% in the top ten. Sequenced material: PBMCs. The receptors derive from a human donor in good health. Each CDR3 is given with its conserved first and last residue. A D gene is named only where the DNA matches it firmly. Size tells how often a clone was seen (once, few, many) or the class of an expanded clone, and some rows leave it out.

clone size,J gene,V gene,D gene,CDR3 DNA,CDR3 protein
-,TRBJ1-1,TRBV10-1,-,TGCGCCAGCAGTGGACAGCCGAACACTGAAGCTTTCTTT,CASSGQPNTEAFF
-,TRBJ1-4,TRBV5-6,-,TGTGCCAGCAGCTTGGTGCAGGGAGGGCCAGCAACTAATGAAAAACTGTTTTTT,CASSLVQGGPATNEKLFF
-,TRBJ1-2,TRBV19,TRBD1,TGTGCCAGTAGTCCCGGACAGGGGGCGCATGGCTACACCTTC,CASSPGQGAHGYTF
-,TRBJ2-5,TRBV7-9,-,TGTGCCAGCAGCTTCACAGGGCCCTCCGGAGAGACCCAGTACTTC,CASSFTGPSGETQYF
-,TRBJ2-5,TRBV29-1,TRBD2,TGCAGCGAGCGGGAGTTAGTGGAGACCCAGTACTTC,CSERELVETQYF
once,TRBJ2-7,TRBV19,TRBD1,TGTGCCAGTAGTTCGGGACAGGGGCCCCCCTACTCCTACGAGCAGTACTTC,CASSSGQGPPYSYEQYF
-,TRBJ2-1,TRBV19,-,TGTGCCAGTAGTAGACTAGGTACATTAAAATACAATGAGCAGTTCTTC,CASSRLGTLKYNEQFF
-,TRBJ2-1,TRBV7-7,TRBD2,TGTGCCAGCAGCCCCGGGACTAGCGGATTAAATGAGCAGTTCTTC,CASSPGTSGLNEQFF
-,TRBJ1-1,TRBV18,TRBD1,TGTGCCAGCTCACCAACAGGGGCGCGGGACACTGAAGCTTTCTTT,CASSPTGARDTEAFF
-,TRBJ2-3,TRBV5-1,TRBD2,TGCGCCAGCAGCGGGGGGCTTCCGCGGGAGGTCGATACGCAGTATTTT,CASSGGLPREVDTQYF
-,TRBJ1-1,TRBV21-1,-,TGTGCCAGCAGCAAAAAACCACTCATGAACACTGAAGCTTTCTTT,CASSKKPLMNTEAFF
-,TRBJ2-3,TRBV9,-,TGTGCCAGCAGCTCACTGGGGAGCGGATCCACAGATACGCAGTATTTT,CASSSLGSGSTDTQYF
few,TRBJ2-5,TRBV19,TRBD1,TGTGCCAGTAGTATAGATAGGCGGGACAGGGGTCCCAACAAAGAGACCCAGTACTTC,CASSIDRRDRGPNKETQYF
-,TRBJ1-2,TRBV16,-,TGTGCCAGCAGCCAATCTCCTTATGGCTACACCTTC,CASSQSPYGYTF
-,TRBJ1-1,TRBV7-8,-,TGTGCCAGCAGCTTAGAAACGGGGTTCACTGAAGCTTTCTTT,CASSLETGFTEAFF
-,TRBJ2-1,TRBV5-6,TRBD2,TGTGCCAGCAGCTTTGGGGGAGGGCCTCTCGTCTACTACAATGAGCAGTTCTTC,CASSFGGGPLVYYNEQFF
once,TRBJ1-3,TRBV7-9,-,TGTGCCAGCCTACACCCGACATCTGGAAACACCATATATTTT,CASLHPTSGNTIYF
-,TRBJ2-1,TRBV19,TRBD1,TGTGCCAGTACCCAAGATGGGACAGGACTCAATGAGCAGTTCTTC,CASTQDGTGLNEQFF
few,TRBJ2-5,TRBV19,TRBD2,TGTGCCAGTAGCGCCCTAGCGGGAAAAGGTTCAGAGACCCAGTACTTC,CASSALAGKGSETQYF
-,TRBJ1-5,TRBV10-2,-,TGCGCCAGCAGTGGGGTAGGACAAAACAATCAGCCCCAGCATTTT,CASSGVGQNNQPQHF
-,TRBJ1-2,TRBV28,-,TGTGCCAGCAGTGACATCGCTGGCTACACCTTC,CASSDIAGYTF
few,TRBJ2-2,TRBV10-2,-,TGCGCCAGCAGTGACAGATCCGGGGAGCTGTTTTTT,CASSDRSGELFF
-,TRBJ2-2,TRBV27,-,TGTGCCAGCAGTTTATTCTCGAACACCGGGGAGCTGTTTTTT,CASSLFSNTGELFF
once,TRBJ2-3,TRBV7-6,-,TGTGCCAGCAGCTTACCGGGAGGGGGCCCAGATACGCAGTATTTT,CASSLPGGGPDTQYF